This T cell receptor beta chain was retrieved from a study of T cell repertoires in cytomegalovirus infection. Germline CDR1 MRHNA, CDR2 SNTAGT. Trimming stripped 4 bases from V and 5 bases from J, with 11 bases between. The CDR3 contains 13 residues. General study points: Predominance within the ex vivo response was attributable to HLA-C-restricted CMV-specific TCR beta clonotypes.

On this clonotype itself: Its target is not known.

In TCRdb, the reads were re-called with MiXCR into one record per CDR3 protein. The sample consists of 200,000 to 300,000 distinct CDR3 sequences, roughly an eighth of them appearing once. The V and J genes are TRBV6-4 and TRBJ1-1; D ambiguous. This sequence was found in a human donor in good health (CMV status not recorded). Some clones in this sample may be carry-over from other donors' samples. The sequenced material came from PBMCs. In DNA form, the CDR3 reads TGTGCCAGCAGTGTTTCCCAGCAGACTGAAGCTTTCTTT. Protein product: CASSVSQQTEAFF.